Below, 25 T cell receptor beta chains from the same sample are listed, as sequenced in a study of STAT5B mutations in CD4+ large granular lymphocyte leukemia. Some clones are missing from TCRdb's copy, which holds only in-frame ones; the method was immunoSEQ multiplex PCR. The table shows about 31,000 clones, with just under 75% occurring only once. Sequences were obtained from CD4+ T cells from blood buffy coats. These receptors were obtained from a human donor in good health.

The chain combines TRBV9 with TRBJ1-2, with a possible D match to TRBD1 (6 bases). The V gene's germline CDR1 is SGDLS and CDR2 YYNGEE. The CDR3 length is 14 residues. Trimming took 2 bases from V and 2 from J, leaving 10 bases between them. The CDR3: CASSVSGANYGYTF. The DNA of the CDR3 is TGTGCCAGCAGCGTCTCAGGGGCCAACTATGGCTACACCTTC.

V usage is TRBV30 and J usage is TRBJ1-3, with D possibly being TRBD1 (6 bases). This CDR3 comprises 15 residues. The germline gives CDR1 GTSNPN, CDR2 SVGIG (reference sequence). The V gene lost 0 bases and the J gene lost 4 bases, with 13 bases spanning the gap. This CDR3 reads CAWSVRGADGNTIYF. The CDR3 DNA reads TGTGCCTGGAGTGTCCGGGGGGCAGACGGAAACACCATATATTTT. The variable domain in full, completed from reference TRBV30 and TRBJ1-3, reads SQTIHQWPATLVQPVGSPLSLECTVEGTSNPNLYWYRQAAGRGLQLLFYSVGIGQISSEVPQNLSASRPQDRQFILSSKKLLLSDSGFYLCAWSVRGADGNTIYFGEGSWLTVV.

For the CDR3, the DNA is TGTGCCAGCAGCTTAGAAAGGGAGACCCAGTACTTC. Protein product: CASSLERETQYF. The chain has TRBV11-2 and TRBJ2-5, with D uncertain. Looked up from germline, CDR1 is SGHAT and CDR2 is FQNNGV. V was pared by 0 bases and J by 5 bases, with 4 bases between. This CDR3 comprises 12 residues.

The V and J genes are TRBV5-6 and TRBJ2-5, with 8 bases fitting TRBD2. Per germline, CDR1 SGHDT and CDR2 YYEEEE. Trimming cost V 4 bases and J 9 bases; bases outside gene matches: 17. The CDR3 runs 16 residues. Here the CDR3 DNA reads TGTGCCAGCAGCCGCATGGGCAGGACGGGGGGGCGGTCCCAGTACTTC. This translates into CASSRMGRTGGRSQYF.

This chain connects TRBV27 to TRBJ1-2; D perhaps matches TRBD1 (5 bases). The CDR3 is 15 amino acids. Germline V gene lookup returns CDR1 MNHEY and CDR2 SMNVEV (reference sequence). Trimming left V 1 base short and J 2 bases short, with 11 bases between. The CDR3 DNA reads TGTGCCAGCAGTTTATATTCGCGGGGGAACTATGGCTACACCTTC. Translated, it gives CASSLYSRGNYGYTF.

Here the CDR3 reads CASSLTGGARNEKLFF. The CDR3 DNA reads TGTGCCAGCAGCTTAACAGGGGGCGCGAGGAATGAAAAACTGTTTTTT. V gene TRBV7-2 combines with J gene TRBJ1-4; TRBD1 matches at 9 bases. The J segment lost 5 bases and the V segment lost 2 bases, leaving 6 bases of the junction unmatched. The CDR3 is made up of 16 amino acids. Germline V gene sequence: CDR1 SGHTA, CDR2 FQGNSA.

J is TRBJ1-1 and V is TRBV14; D is unresolved. CDR1 SGHDN and CDR2 FVKESK come from the germline V gene. Trimming stripped 2 bases from V and 10 bases from J, with 8 bases between. The CDR3 extends over 11 amino acids. CDR3 amino acids: CASSQRSGAFF. CDR3 DNA: TGTGCCAGCAGCCAACGATCTGGAGCTTTCTTT.

The V gene is TRBV5-1, the J gene TRBJ2-1, with D unresolved. The germline CDR1 and CDR2 sequences are SGHRS and YFSETQ. The CDR3 length is 14 residues. The V end lost 0 bases, the J end lost 8 bases, and 12 bases lay between the germline ends. CDR3 in DNA: TGCGCCAGCAGCTTGGACCCGCGTAGGTATGAGCAGTTCTTC. The encoded protein is CASSLDPRRYEQFF.

The chain employs TRBV7-8 and TRBJ1-2; D gene unclear. Per the germline V gene, CDR1 is SGHVS and CDR2 is FQNEAQ. CDR3 length: 14 residues. Trimming took 5 bases from V and 3 from J, leaving 13 bases between them. This CDR3 is CASSQLGSDYGYTF. The DNA of the CDR3 is TGTGCCAGCAGCCAATTGGGTTCGGACTATGGCTACACCTTC.

The chain carries TRBV11-3 and TRBJ2-3; TRBD2 aligns across 7 bases. With V trimmed by 5 bases and J by 2 bases, 16 bases remained unmatched. The CDR3 sequence is 18 residues long. Germline V gives CDR1 SGHNT, CDR2 YENEEA. Here the CDR3 reads CASSLIPLPGGLTDTQYF. The CDR3 bases are TGTGCCAGCAGCCTCATCCCATTACCGGGAGGTCTCACAGATACGCAGTATTTT.

V and J are TRBV11-2 and TRBJ2-5, with 10 nucleotides matching TRBD2. Germline CDR1 SGHAT, CDR2 FQNNGV. The CDR3 is 15 residues long. Losses at the gene ends were 5 bases for V and 2 bases for J; bases not matched to a gene: 5. The CDR3 reads CASSPLLAGQETQYF. DNA for the CDR3: TGTGCCAGCAGCCCACTACTAGCGGGGCAAGAGACCCAGTACTTC.

V and J are TRBV10-3 and TRBJ1-3; 10 bases align to TRBD1. Germline V gives CDR1 ENHRY, CDR2 SYGVKD. V gave up 7 bases and J gave up 4 bases; unmatched junction bases: 7. The CDR3 is made up of 15 amino acids. The CDR3 DNA is TGTGCCATCACCGGAGGGACAGGGGCCGGAAACACCATATATTTT. Protein: CAITGGTGAGNTIYF.

This clone appeared once. This chain joins TRBV4-1 and TRBJ2-3; 9 positions agree with TRBD2. After removal of 1 base from V and 1 base from J, the junction contained 12 bases not matched to a gene. Germline values: CDR1 MGHRA, CDR2 YSYEKL. The CDR3 sequence is 19 residues long. The CDR3 nucleotides read TGCGCCAGCAGCCAAGTTCTGAGCGGGGGGCCGGTAGGCACAGATACGCAGTATTTT. Encoded protein: CASSQVLSGGPVGTDTQYF.

The chain uses TRBV2 and TRBJ1-1, with TRBD1 as a possible D gene (5 bases). Germline CDR1 is SNHLY and CDR2 is FYNNEI. Between the trimmed V and J ends, which lost 7 bases and 0 bases, there was a span of 9 bases. The CDR3 covers 13 residues. In DNA form, the CDR3 reads TGTGCCAGCATGGGGACCATGAACACTGAAGCTTTCTTT. It yields the protein CASMGTMNTEAFF.

This chain links TRBV9 with TRBJ2-5; 11 nucleotides align to TRBD2. Trimming removed 5 bases from V and 5 bases from J; junction bases left unmatched: 5. The length of the CDR3 is 14 residues. The germline V gene has CDR1 SGDLS and CDR2 YYNGEE. The CDR3 loop reads CASSSGRALETQYF. The CDR3 DNA is TGTGCCAGCAGTAGCGGGAGGGCTTTGGAGACCCAGTACTTC.

This chain joins TRBV30 and TRBJ1-4; 8 bases map to TRBD1. This CDR3 spans 14 amino acids. Germline V gives CDR1 GTSNPN, CDR2 SVGIG (reference sequence). The ends lost 5 bases at V and 7 bases at J; junction bases unmatched: 9. For the CDR3, the DNA is TGTGCCTGGGAATTCCGGACAGGGAGTGAAAAACTGTTTTTT. This encodes CAWEFRTGSEKLFF.

The V gene is TRBV5-6, the J gene TRBJ1-3, with 7 bases identical to TRBD1. Germline lookup yields CDR1 SGHDT and CDR2 YYEEEE. The CDR3 loop spans 16 amino acids. Germline trimming cut 0 bases from V and 2 bases from J; bases unmatched to any gene: 5. In DNA, the CDR3 is TGTGCCAGCAGCTTGGTCGAACAGGGGACTGGAAACACCATATATTTT. Amino acids: CASSLVEQGTGNTIYF.

The chain has TRBV4-1 and TRBJ2-4, with TRBD2 identical over 10 bases. J was trimmed by 1 base and V by 1 base; bases with no gene match: 7. The CDR3 length is 18 residues. Germline CDR1 reads MGHRA; CDR2 reads YSYEKL. The CDR3 bases are TGCGCCAGCAGCCAAGGGGTAGCGGGGGGCCGCGCCAAAAACATTCAGTACTTC. The encoded protein is CASSQGVAGGRAKNIQYF.

The chain recombines TRBV7-2 with TRBJ2-1, with 7 bases identical to TRBD1. V gave up 5 bases and J gave up 15 bases; unmatched junction bases: 7. There are 11 residues in the CDR3. Germline V CDR1 and CDR2: SGHTA, FQGNSA. The CDR3 loop reads CASSLRGRTFF. CDR3 nucleotide sequence: TGTGCCAGCAGCCTCAGGGGGAGAACGTTCTTC.

This clone was detected once. This chain joins TRBV7-2 and TRBJ1-2; D is possibly TRBD1 (5 bases). Per germline, CDR1 SGHTA and CDR2 FQGNSA. V was shortened by 0 bases and J by 4 bases, with 9 bases between the two germline ends. The CDR3 spans 14 residues. Written as DNA, the CDR3 is TGTGCCAGCAGCTTAGCCCAGGGCGGCTATGGCTACACCTTC. Protein product: CASSLAQGGYGYTF.

The rearrangement uses TRBV27 and TRBJ2-1, with D maybe TRBD2 (6 bases). V lost 6 bases and J 14 bases, leaving 20 bases between the germline ends. Germline V gene sequence: CDR1 MNHEY, CDR2 SMNVEV (reference sequence). The CDR3 loop spans 13 amino acids. The CDR3 DNA is TGTGCCAGCAGCCCCACGGGAGTAAAAGGGGAGTTCTTC. It codes for CASSPTGVKGEFF.

The rearrangement joins TRBV6-5 to TRBJ2-3, with D perhaps TRBD1 or TRBD2 (5 bases each). V was trimmed by 6 bases and J by 3 bases, leaving 13 bases between them. The length of the CDR3 is 14 residues. CDR1 and CDR2 (germline): MNHEY, SVGAGI. CDR3 protein: CASSSGTQTDTQYF. In DNA form, the CDR3 reads TGTGCCAGCAGCTCCGGGACCCAGACAGATACGCAGTATTTT.

The chain joins TRBV4-1 to TRBJ2-4; 10 bases are shared with TRBD1. The CDR3 has 17 residues. Germline values: CDR1 MGHRA, CDR2 YSYEKL. V lost 0 bases, J lost 2 bases, and 4 bases stayed unmatched. The CDR3 is CASSQDWTGGTKNIQYF. CDR3 coding DNA: TGCGCCAGCAGCCAAGATTGGACAGGGGGAACCAAAAACATTCAGTACTTC.

This clone showed up just once. This chain joins TRBV2 and TRBJ2-1; unclear D gene. In germline, CDR1 is SNHLY, CDR2 FYNNEI. This CDR3 spans 15 amino acids. Trimming removed 6 bases at V and 5 bases at J, with 17 bases between. In DNA form, the CDR3 reads TGTGCCAGCAGGAGAAGTTCCGGCGGAAACAATGAGCAGTTCTTC. Protein: CASRRSSGGNNEQFF.

This chain links TRBV5-1 with TRBJ2-1, with TRBD2 matching 12 bases. The V gene's germline CDR1 is SGHRS and CDR2 YFSETQ. The ends lost 4 bases at V and 3 bases at J; junction bases unmatched: 14. The CDR3 spans 19 residues. The CDR3 nucleotides are TGCGCCAGCAGCCGGTGGACTAGCGGGACGGGGGAAAACTACAATGAGCAGTTCTTC. Protein: CASSRWTSGTGENYNEQFF.